This record concerns one T cell receptor beta chain sequence. Antigen specificity is unknown. Together with a sample-barcoded 5' primer, a J-beta primer mix was included in a second PCR lasting about 6 to 11 cycles. In TCRdb, the 5' RACE reads were re-called with MiXCR into one record per CDR3 protein. The data show 1 million to 1.2 million distinct CDR3 sequences, roughly two fifths seen once. The sample belongs to a study of blood T cells in healthy people across ages. Study results and caveats: The study found more naive CD4+ cells and higher diversity in long-lived than aged donors.

Per germline, CDR1 SGHVS and CDR2 FQNEAQ. The CDR3 covers 19 residues. J was trimmed by 6 bases and V by 5 bases; bases with no gene match: 21. The sequenced sample was blood. The TCR comes from a man between 18 and 35 years old in good health. V gene TRBV7-8 combines with J gene TRBJ2-1; 8 nucleotides align to TRBD2. The CDR3 region is CASSPRIRLAQGLGNEQFF. The CDR3 DNA follows: TGTGCCAGCAGCCCTCGAATTAGACTAGCGCAAGGGTTGGGCAATGAGCAGTTCTTC.